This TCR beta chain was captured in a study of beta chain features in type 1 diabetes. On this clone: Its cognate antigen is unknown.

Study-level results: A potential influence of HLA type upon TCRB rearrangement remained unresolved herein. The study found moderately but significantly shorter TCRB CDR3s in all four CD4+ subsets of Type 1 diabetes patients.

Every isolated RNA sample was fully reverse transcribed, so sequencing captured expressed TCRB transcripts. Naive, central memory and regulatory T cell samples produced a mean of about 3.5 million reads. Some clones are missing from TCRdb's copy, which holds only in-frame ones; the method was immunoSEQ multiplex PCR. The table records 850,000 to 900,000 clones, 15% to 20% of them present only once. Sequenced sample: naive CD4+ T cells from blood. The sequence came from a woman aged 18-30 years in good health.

The CDR3 coding sequence is TGTGCCAGCAGCTTAAGGCCAGGGGGTTCAGATACGCAGTATTTT. Its protein product is CASSLRPGGSDTQYF. V gene TRBV7-3 combines with J gene TRBJ2-3; the match to TRBD1 covers 7 bases. Per germline, CDR1 SGHTA and CDR2 FQGTGA. V gave up 1 base and J gave up 4 bases; unmatched junction bases: 5. This CDR3 has 15 residues.